This T cell receptor (beta chain) stems from a study of blood T cell repertoires in COVID-19. Study overall: Samples came from the United States, Italy and Spain, spanning acute and convalescent COVID-19.

Libraries were prepared by immunoSEQ multiplex PCR; TCRdb keeps only in-frame clonotypes and omits some of them. The top ten hold 18% of the sample, which has some 80,000 clones, about 85% seen once. The CDR3 has 15 amino acids. CDR1 MNHNY and CDR2 SVGAGI come from the germline V gene (reference sequence). V was pared by 6 bases and J by 3 bases, with 6 bases of the junction left unmatched. Sequenced sample: peripheral blood. This rearrangement joins TRBV6-6 to TRBJ1-4; TRBD1 matches 8 bases. This clonotype was obtained from a man older than 75 with active or convalescent COVID-19. The CDR3 DNA sequence: TGTGCCAGCAGACCTCCGACAGGGGCTAATGAAAAACTGTTTTTT. Amino acid sequence: CASRPPTGANEKLFF.